This entry lists 8 T cell receptor beta chains sequenced from one sample in a study of blood T cell repertoires in COVID-19. Here immunoSEQ multiplex PCR was the method, and the copy in TCRdb shows in-frame clones only, minus some. The sample shows almost 250,000 clones, 85% to 90% of them seen only once. Sequenced input: PBMCs or T cells enriched from blood (not recorded which). The source is a woman aged 25 to 45 who had recovered from COVID-19.

V gene TRBV28 combines with J gene TRBJ2-3; 7 nucleotides line up with TRBD1. This CDR3 is built from 12 residues. The V segment lost 5 bases and the J segment 8 bases; nucleotides outside the gene matches: 4. Germline V gives CDR1 MDHEN, CDR2 SYDVKM. CDR3 DNA: TGTGCCAGCAGTACAGGGGAAGGTACGCAGTATTTT. Encoded protein: CASSTGEGTQYF. The whole variable domain, filled in from reference TRBV28 and TRBJ2-3, reads DVKVTQSSRYLVKRTGEKVFLECVQDMDHENMFWYRQDPGLGLRLIYFSYDVKMKEKGDIPEGYSVSREKKERFSLILESASTNQTSMYLCASSTGEGTQYFGPGTRLTVL.

The gene calls are TRBV6-2 or TRBV6-3 and TRBJ2-1; 7 bases match TRBD2. V was pared by 5 bases and J by 2 bases, with 15 bases of the junction left unmatched. Germline V gene data show CDR1 as MNHEY and CDR2 as SVGEGT. This CDR3 is built from 18 residues. This chain's CDR3 is CASSAKQKSTSPYNEQFF. The DNA for the CDR3 is TGTGCCAGCAGTGCCAAACAAAAATCGACTAGCCCCTACAATGAGCAGTTCTTC.

This rearrangement joins TRBV12-3 or TRBV12-4 to TRBJ1-2; D perhaps matches TRBD1 (5 bases). Trimming pared 6 bases from V and 2 bases from J, leaving 10 bases between. This CDR3 region has 13 residues. The CDR3 coding sequence is TGTGCCAGCAGCCCCGACAGCAACTATGGCTACACCTTC. It codes for CASSPDSNYGYTF.

This rearrangement joins TRBV11-2 to TRBJ1-1; D not resolved. The CDR3 is 13 amino acids. V was cut by 3 bases and J by 3 bases, with 8 bases left in between. Germline CDR1 is SGHAT and CDR2 is FQNNGV. The chain's CDR3 is CASSFGSDTEAFF. The CDR3 nucleotides are TGTGCCAGCAGCTTCGGCAGCGACACTGAAGCTTTCTTT.

The chain employs TRBV27 and TRBJ1-5; 10 bases are shared with TRBD1. Trimming at V came to 6 bases and at J to 1 base, leaving 9 bases not matched to a gene. CDR1 MNHEY and CDR2 SMNVEV come from the germline V gene (reference sequence). The CDR3 is made up of 17 amino acids. CDR3 region: CASRIDRGLESNQPQHF. The CDR3 region has the DNA TGTGCCAGCAGGATTGACAGGGGGCTAGAGAGCAATCAGCCCCAGCATTTT.

The chain is built from TRBV3-1 (or the pseudogene TRBV3-2) and TRBJ2-6, with D uncertain. Germline values: CDR1 LGHDT, CDR2 YNNKEL (reference sequence). CDR3 length: 14 amino acids. V lost 2 bases and J lost 2, with 4 bases in between. The CDR3 region is CASSQLTGANVLTF. The DNA of the CDR3 is TGTGCCAGCAGCCAACTAACTGGGGCCAACGTCCTGACTTTC.

The J gene is TRBJ2-7, the V gene TRBV4-1, with 10 bases aligning to TRBD2. V lost 1 base, J lost 7 bases, and 13 bases stayed unmatched. The germline gives CDR1 MGHRA, CDR2 YSYEKL. The length of the CDR3 is 17 residues. CDR3 residues: CASSQASLLAGREEQYF. As DNA, the CDR3 is TGCGCCAGCAGCCAAGCGTCCCTACTAGCGGGGAGGGAGGAGCAGTACTTC.

CDR3 sequence: CASSLTGGLAEAFF. The CDR3, as DNA: TGTGCCAGTAGTCTTACAGGGGGCCTGGCTGAAGCTTTCTTT. The rearrangement joins TRBV19 to TRBJ1-1; 9 nucleotides agree with TRBD1. V was clipped by 5 bases and J by 6 bases; unmatched bases: 7. Germline V CDR1 and CDR2: LNHDA, SQIVND (reference sequence). CDR3 size: 14 residues.